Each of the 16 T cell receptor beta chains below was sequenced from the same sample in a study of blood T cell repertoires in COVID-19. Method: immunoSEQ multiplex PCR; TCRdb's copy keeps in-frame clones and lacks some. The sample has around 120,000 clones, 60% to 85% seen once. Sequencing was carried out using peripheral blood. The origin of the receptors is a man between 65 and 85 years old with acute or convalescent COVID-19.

The CDR3 nucleotides are TGCGCCAGCAGCCATGGCGGATCCATGAACACTGAAGCTTTCTTT. Translating gives CASSHGGSMNTEAFF. The chain employs TRBV4-1 and TRBJ1-1; D is undetermined. This CDR3 spans 15 amino acids. Trimming pared 3 bases from V and 0 bases from J, leaving 11 bases between. Germline lookup yields CDR1 MGHRA and CDR2 YSYEKL.

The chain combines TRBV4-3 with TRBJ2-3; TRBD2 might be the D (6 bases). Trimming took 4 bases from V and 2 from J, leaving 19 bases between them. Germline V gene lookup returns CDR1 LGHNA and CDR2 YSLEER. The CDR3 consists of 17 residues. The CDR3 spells CASSPQGGAVYTDTQYF. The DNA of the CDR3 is TGCGCCAGCAGCCCCCAAGGCGGGGCGGTGTACACAGATACGCAGTATTTT.

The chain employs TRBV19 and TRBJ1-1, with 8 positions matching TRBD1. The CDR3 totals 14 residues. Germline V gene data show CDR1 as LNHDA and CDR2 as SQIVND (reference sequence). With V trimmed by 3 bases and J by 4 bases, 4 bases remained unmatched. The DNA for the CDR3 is TGTGCCAGTAGTATTCCGGACAGGGCCACTGAAGCTTTCTTT. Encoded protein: CASSIPDRATEAFF.

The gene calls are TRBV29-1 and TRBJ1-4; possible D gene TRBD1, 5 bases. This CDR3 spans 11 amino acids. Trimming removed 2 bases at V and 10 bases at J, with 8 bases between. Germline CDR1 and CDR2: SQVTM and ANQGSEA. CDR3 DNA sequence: TGCAGCGTTGAACAGGGAAGAAAACTGTTTTTT. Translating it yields CSVEQGRKLFF.

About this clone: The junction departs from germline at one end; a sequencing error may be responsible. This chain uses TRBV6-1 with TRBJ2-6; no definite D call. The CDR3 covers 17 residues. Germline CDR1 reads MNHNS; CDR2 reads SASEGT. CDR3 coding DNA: TGTGCCAGCAGTCAAGCTGTGACACCTTCCGGGGCCAACGTCCTGACTTTC. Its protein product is CASSQAVTPSGANVLTF.

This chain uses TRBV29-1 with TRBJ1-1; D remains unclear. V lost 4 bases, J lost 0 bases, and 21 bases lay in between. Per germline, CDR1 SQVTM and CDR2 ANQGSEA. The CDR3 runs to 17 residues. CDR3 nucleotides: TGCAGCGTTGGAGGATCCCCCGGTCGACCAGTGAACACTGAAGCTTTCTTT. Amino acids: CSVGGSPGRPVNTEAFF.

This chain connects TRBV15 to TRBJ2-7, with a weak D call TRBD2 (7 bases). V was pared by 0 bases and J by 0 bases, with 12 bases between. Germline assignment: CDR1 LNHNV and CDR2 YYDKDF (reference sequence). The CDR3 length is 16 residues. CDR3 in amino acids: CATSREGGASSYEQYF. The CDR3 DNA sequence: TGTGCCACCAGCAGAGAGGGGGGGGCTAGCTCCTACGAGCAGTACTTC.

The CDR3 loop is CASSVGTSGVETQYF. As DNA, the CDR3 is TGTGCCAGCAGCGTAGGGACTAGCGGTGTAGAGACCCAGTACTTC. The chain recombines TRBV9 with TRBJ2-5, with TRBD2 identical over 10 bases. Looked up from germline, CDR1 is SGDLS and CDR2 is YYNGEE. The CDR3 consists of 15 residues. J was trimmed by 4 bases and V by 0 bases; bases with no gene match: 3. Full variable domain (outside the CDR3, taken from reference TRBV9 and TRBJ2-5): DSGVTQTPKHLITATGQRVTLRCSPRSGDLSVYWYQQSLDQGLQFLIQYYNGEERAKGNILERFSAQQFPDLHSELNLSSLELGDSALYFCASSVGTSGVETQYFGPGTRLLVL.

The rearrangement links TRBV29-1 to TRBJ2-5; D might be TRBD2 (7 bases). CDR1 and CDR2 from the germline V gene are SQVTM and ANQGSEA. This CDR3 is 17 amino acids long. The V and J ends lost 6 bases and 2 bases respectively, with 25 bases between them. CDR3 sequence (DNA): TGCAGCGTCACAGGGCCCTACGGCGGGGGCGAACAAGAGACCCAGTACTTC. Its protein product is CSVTGPYGGGEQETQYF.

As DNA, the CDR3 is TGTGCCAGCAGCCGATATGGGCCTTGTGGACAGATCTACGAGCAGTACTTC. Amino acids: CASSRYGPCGQIYEQYF. This sequence joins TRBV3-1 (or the pseudogene TRBV3-2) and TRBJ2-7; a possible D gene is TRBD1 (6 bases). This CDR3 has 17 amino acids. Trimming removed 4 bases at V and 3 bases at J, with 22 bases between. CDR1 and CDR2 from the germline V gene are LGHDT and YNNKEL (reference sequence).

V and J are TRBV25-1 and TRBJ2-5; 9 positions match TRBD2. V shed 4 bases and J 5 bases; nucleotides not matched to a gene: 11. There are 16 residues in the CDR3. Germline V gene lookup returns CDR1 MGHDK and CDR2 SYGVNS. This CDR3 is CASSVWGRGGEETQYF. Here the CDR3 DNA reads TGTGCCAGCAGTGTATGGGGGCGGGGGGGCGAGGAGACCCAGTACTTC.

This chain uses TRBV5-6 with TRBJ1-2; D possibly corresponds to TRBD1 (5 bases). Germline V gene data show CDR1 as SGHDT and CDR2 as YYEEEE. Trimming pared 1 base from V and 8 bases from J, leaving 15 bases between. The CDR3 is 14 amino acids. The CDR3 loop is CASSLKQRGWGYTF. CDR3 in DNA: TGTGCCAGCAGCTTGAAACAGCGGGGGTGGGGCTACACCTTC.

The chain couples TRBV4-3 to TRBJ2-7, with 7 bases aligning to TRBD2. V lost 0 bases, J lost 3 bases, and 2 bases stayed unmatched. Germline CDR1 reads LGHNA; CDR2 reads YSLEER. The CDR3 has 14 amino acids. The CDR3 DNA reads TGCGCCAGCAGCCAAGATCGGGACTACTACGAGCAGTACTTC. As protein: CASSQDRDYYEQYF.

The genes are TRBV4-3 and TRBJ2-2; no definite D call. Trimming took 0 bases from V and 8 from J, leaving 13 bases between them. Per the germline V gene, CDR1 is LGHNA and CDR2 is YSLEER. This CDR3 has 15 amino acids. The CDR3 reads CASSQEGSGRGELFF. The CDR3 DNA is TGCGCCAGCAGCCAAGAGGGCAGTGGCAGGGGGGAGCTGTTTTTT.

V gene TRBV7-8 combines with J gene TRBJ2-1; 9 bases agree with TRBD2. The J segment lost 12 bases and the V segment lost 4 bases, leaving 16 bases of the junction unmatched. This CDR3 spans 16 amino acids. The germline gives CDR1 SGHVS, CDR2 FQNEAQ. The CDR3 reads CASSSRGGGALILQFF. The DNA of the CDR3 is TGTGCCAGCAGCTCAAGAGGCGGGGGGGCCTTAATATTGCAGTTCTTC.

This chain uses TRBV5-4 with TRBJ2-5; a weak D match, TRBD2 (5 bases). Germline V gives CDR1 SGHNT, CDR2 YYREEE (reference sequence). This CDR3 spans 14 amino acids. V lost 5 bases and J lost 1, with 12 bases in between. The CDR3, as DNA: TGTGCCAGCAGAACCGGGGTACTCCAAGAGACCCAGTACTTC. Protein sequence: CASRTGVLQETQYF.